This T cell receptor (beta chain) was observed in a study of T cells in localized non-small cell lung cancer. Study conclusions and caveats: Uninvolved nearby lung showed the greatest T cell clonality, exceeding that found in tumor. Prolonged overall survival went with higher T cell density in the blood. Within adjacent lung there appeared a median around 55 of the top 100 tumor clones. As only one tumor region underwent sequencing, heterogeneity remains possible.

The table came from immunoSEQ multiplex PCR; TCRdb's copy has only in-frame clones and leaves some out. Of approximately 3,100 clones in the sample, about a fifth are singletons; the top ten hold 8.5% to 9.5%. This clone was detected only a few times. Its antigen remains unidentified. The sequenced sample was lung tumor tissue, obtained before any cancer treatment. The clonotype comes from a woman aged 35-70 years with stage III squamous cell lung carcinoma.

CDR3 DNA sequence: TGTGCCAGCAGCGCGTCCGGGACTAACACCGGGGAGCTGTTTTTT. Its protein is CASSASGTNTGELFF. V is TRBV9 and J is TRBJ2-2, with a possible D match to TRBD2 (6 bases). The CDR3 extends over 15 amino acids. V was trimmed by 3 bases and J by 2 bases, leaving 11 bases between them. CDR1 is SGDLS and CDR2 is YYNGEE in the germline V gene.